Shown below are 4 T cell receptor beta chains from a single sample sequenced in a study of blood T cell repertoires in COVID-19. Profiling relied on immunoSEQ multiplex PCR, and the TCRdb table lists in-frame clones only, not all of them. The data contain 150,000 to 200,000 clones, approximately 83% of them seen just once; the ten biggest clones take up roughly 3%. Specimen: peripheral blood. The receptor source for this set is a man in his sixties with acute or convalescent COVID-19.

The chain links TRBV6-5 to TRBJ1-2; D perhaps matches TRBD1 (6 bases). The V gene's germline CDR1 is MNHEY and CDR2 SVGAGI. V lost 7 bases to trimming and J lost 7 bases, with 10 bases between them. The CDR3 extends over 11 amino acids. The CDR3 bases are TGTGCCAGCACCCAGGGGACTGGCTACACCTTC. It is translated as CASTQGTGYTF.

The gene calls are TRBV2 and TRBJ1-5; maybe TRBD1 (5 bases). This CDR3 comprises 15 residues. The V end was cut by 3 bases, the J end by 4 bases, with 13 bases between. Germline V lookup: CDR1 SNHLY, CDR2 FYNNEI. Written as DNA, the CDR3 is TGTGCCAGCAGTGACCGGGGGGTATGGAATCAGCCCCAGCATTTT. Amino acids: CASSDRGVWNQPQHF.

This chain connects TRBV7-2 to TRBJ2-1, with D perhaps matching TRBD1 (5 bases). The CDR3 loop spans 15 amino acids. The V and J ends lost 1 base and 9 bases respectively, with 16 bases between them. CDR1 is SGHTA and CDR2 is FQGNSA in the germline V gene. CDR3 in amino acids: CASSLDRSPRGEQFF. For the CDR3, the DNA is TGTGCCAGCAGCTTAGACAGGAGCCCCCGAGGTGAGCAGTTCTTC. The complete variable domain, with remaining parts taken from reference TRBV7-2 and TRBJ2-1, reads GAGVSQSPSNKVTEKGKDVELRCDPISGHTALYWYRQSLGQGLEFLIYFQGNSAPDKSGLPSDRFSAERTGGSVSTLTIQRTQQEDSAVYLCASSLDRSPRGEQFFGPGTRLTVL.

In this sample, this clone turned up a few times. The chain recombines TRBV4-1 with TRBJ1-5; 9 bases map to TRBD1. This CDR3 is built from 15 residues. CDR1 MGHRA and CDR2 YSYEKL come from the germline V gene. The V and J ends lost 4 bases and 0 bases, in that order; junction bases with no gene match: 1. CDR3 DNA sequence: TGCGCCAGCAGCCGGACAGGGGATAGCAATCAGCCCCAGCATTTT. It is translated as CASSRTGDSNQPQHF.